This entry is about one T cell receptor (beta chain). Its antigen is unknown. The sorted Tregs were CD4+CD25+CD127-/low cells. The CDR3 loop spans 14 amino acids. Germline CDR1 reads DFQATT; CDR2 reads SNEGSKA (reference sequence). Trimming shortened V by 3 bases and J by 1 base, and 12 bases separated the two germline ends. Full-length variable regions came from constant-region reverse primers plus semi-nested Nested Universal Primer A PCR. TCRdb reprocessed the 5' RACE reads via MiXCR and lists one record per CDR3 protein. In the table there are 52,000 or so distinct CDR3 sequences, more than 20% of which are singletons. Study-level results: The TCR gene usage of tumor memory CD4+ T cells clustered together with blood and lymph node memory CD4+ cells and with lymph node naive CD4+ cells. Tumor-infiltrating Treg TCR alpha and beta sequences overlapped most with tumor naive CD4+ T cells, then blood naive.

The rearrangement uses TRBV20-1 and TRBJ1-1; the D gene is possibly TRBD1 (5 bases). The TCR originated in a female donor with breast cancer. Source material: tumor-infiltrating Tregs sorted from the breast tumor. CDR3 DNA: TGCAGTGCTAGGGAAAGTCAGGGGAACACTGAAGCTTTCTTT. Translated, it gives CSARESQGNTEAFF.